These 21 T cell receptor beta chains share one sample of origin, sequenced in a study of beta chain features in type 1 diabetes. General study findings and limits: Patients with Type 1 diabetes showed moderately but significantly shorter TCRB CDR3s in all four CD4+ subsets.

Expressed TCRB transcripts were sequenced after all isolated RNA was converted to cDNA. Repertoires were generated with immunoSEQ multiplex PCR, while TCRdb's copy carries only in-frame clones and drops some. The sample includes some 240,000 clones, 15% to 20% seen only once; the top ten take about 0.085%. Antigens for these TCRs are unknown. The sequencing sample was made of naive CD4+ T cells from blood. These receptors came from a man aged 30 to 39 with type 1 diabetes.

Notes on this clone: The sample holds other DNA sequences that translate to the same CDR3. V usage is TRBV30 and J usage is TRBJ1-2; maybe TRBD1 (5 bases). V was shortened by 3 bases and J by 5 bases, with 10 bases between the two germline ends. Germline values: CDR1 GTSNPN, CDR2 SVGIG (reference sequence). CDR3 length: 12 amino acids. CDR3 residues: CAWSQGPYGYTF. The CDR3 DNA is TGTGCCTGGAGCCAGGGCCCATATGGCTACACCTTC.

This chain uses TRBV28 with TRBJ1-1, with TRBD1 identical over 10 bases. The junction had 8 bases not matched to a gene; V was cut back by 8 bases and J by 5 bases. The germline V gene encodes CDR1 MDHEN and CDR2 SYDVKM. The CDR3 is 14 amino acids. CDR3 coding DNA: TGTGCCAGCGGACAGGGGGAAAGAGGTACTGAAGCTTTCTTT. Amino acids: CASGQGERGTEAFF.

The chain joins TRBV11-2 to TRBJ2-1; 7 nucleotides align to TRBD1. Germline V gives CDR1 SGHAT, CDR2 FQNNGV. Trimming cost V 4 bases and J 9 bases; bases outside gene matches: 6. This CDR3 is 13 amino acids long. For the CDR3, the DNA is TGTGCCAGCAGCTCGACAGGGTATGGTGAGCAGTTCTTC. Translation gives CASSSTGYGEQFF. The full variable domain, completed using reference TRBV11-2 and TRBJ2-1, is EAGVAQSPRYKIIEKRQSVAFWCNPISGHATLYWYQQILGQGPKLLIQFQNNGVVDDSQLPKDRFSAERLKGVDSTLKIQPAKLEDSAVYLCASSSTGYGEQFFGPGTRLTVL.

V usage is TRBV20-1 and J usage is TRBJ1-1; unclear D gene. The CDR3 is 11 amino acids. The V gene's germline CDR1 is DFQATT and CDR2 SNEGSKA (reference sequence). Trimming removed 2 bases from V and 3 bases from J, with 4 bases in between. The CDR3 region has the DNA TGCAGTGCTAGACCTTACACTGAAGCTTTCTTT. Translated: CSARPYTEAFF.

This clone has just a few counts. This chain uses TRBV4-1 with TRBJ2-5; 7 bases match TRBD2. With V trimmed by 1 base and J by 1 base, 3 bases remained unmatched. This CDR3 spans 15 amino acids. Germline loops: CDR1 MGHRA, CDR2 YSYEKL. The CDR3 DNA is TGCGCCAGCAGCCAAGGGGCTAGCGGCCAAGAGACCCAGTACTTC. The encoded protein is CASSQGASGQETQYF.

A remark on this clone: The same CDR3 also results from other DNA sequences found in this sample. This chain links TRBV9 with TRBJ2-3; 8 positions agree with TRBD2. CDR3 length: 17 amino acids. CDR1 and CDR2 from the germline V gene are SGDLS and YYNGEE. J lost 4 bases, V lost 3 bases, and 13 bases had no gene match. CDR3 sequence (DNA): TGTGCCAGCAGCGCAACCGCCGGGCGAGCGGGAGCAGATACGCAGTATTTT. Translating gives CASSATAGRAGADTQYF.

This chain links TRBV7-2 with TRBJ2-7; D is uncertain. The germline CDR1 and CDR2 sequences are SGHTA and FQGNSA. The ends were cut back, 1 base at V and 5 bases at J, with 15 bases in the middle. The CDR3 is 15 residues long. The CDR3: CASSLGPSIFNEQYF. The CDR3 bases are TGTGCCAGCAGCTTAGGCCCCTCGATCTTTAACGAGCAGTACTTC.

The gene calls are TRBV10-3 and TRBJ2-7; either TRBD1 or TRBD2 may fit D (5 bases each). The germline V and J ends were trimmed by 2 bases and 0 bases, with 14 bases remaining between them. Germline loops: CDR1 ENHRY, CDR2 SYGVKD. The CDR3 is 16 amino acids. The CDR3 region has the DNA TGTGCCATCAGTGAGATGGGACCGAAGAGCTCCTACGAGCAGTACTTC. It yields the protein CAISEMGPKSSYEQYF.

There are a few counts of this clone. The chain has TRBV25-1 and TRBJ2-7; 11 bases are a match to TRBD1. Germline V gene lookup returns CDR1 MGHDK and CDR2 SYGVNS. This CDR3 has 15 amino acids. The trim removed 3 bases at V and 5 bases at J, leaving 6 bases unmatched. CDR3 sequence: CASSDPGQGANEQYF. The CDR3 region has the DNA TGTGCCAGCAGTGATCCCGGACAGGGGGCTAACGAGCAGTACTTC.

A word on this clone: Other DNA sequences from this sample encode an identical CDR3 as well. The chain employs TRBV18 and TRBJ2-5, with no clear D. V shed 2 bases and J shed 3 bases, with 1 base lying between them. Germline CDR1 KGHSH, CDR2 LQKENI. This CDR3 region has 11 residues. CDR3: CASSPEETQYF. CDR3 sequence (DNA): TGTGCCAGCTCACCAGAAGAGACCCAGTACTTC.

The rearrangement uses TRBV5-6 and TRBJ2-7, with 7 bases that match TRBD1. After removal of 2 bases from V and 2 bases from J, the junction contained 7 bases not matched to a gene. The V gene's germline CDR1 is SGHDT and CDR2 YYEEEE. This CDR3 spans 15 amino acids. The CDR3 DNA follows: TGTGCCAGCAGCTTTTTTGACAGGGAAACCTACGAGCAGTACTTC. Protein product: CASSFFDRETYEQYF.

The V call is TRBV6-5, the J call TRBJ2-7; D might be TRBD1 or TRBD2, each matching 5 bases. CDR3 length: 16 amino acids. Trimming stripped 4 bases from V and 4 bases from J, with 20 bases between. Germline values: CDR1 MNHEY, CDR2 SVGAGI. Here the CDR3 DNA reads TGTGCCAGCAGTTCCGCGAGGGGTGGGCCGGTGTACGAGCAGTACTTC. Protein: CASSSARGGPVYEQYF.

This clone was counted only a few times. This rearrangement joins TRBV27 to TRBJ1-2; unclear D gene. From germline, CDR1 is MNHEY and CDR2 SMNVEV (reference sequence). CDR3 length: 13 amino acids. Trimming took 3 bases from V and 6 from J, leaving 11 bases between them. The CDR3 nucleotides are TGTGCCAGCAGTTTCTTATCCCAGGATGGCTACACCTTC. Protein product: CASSFLSQDGYTF.

In its sample, this clone was seen a few times. V gene TRBV30 combines with J gene TRBJ2-1; D is uncertain. The V gene's germline CDR1 is GTSNPN and CDR2 SVGIG (reference sequence). V gave up 5 bases and J gave up 0 bases, with 8 bases separating them. The CDR3 loop spans 13 amino acids. The CDR3 loop reads CAWGPSSYNEQFF. The CDR3 DNA follows: TGTGCCTGGGGGCCGTCCTCCTACAATGAGCAGTTCTTC.

This rearrangement joins TRBV7-9 to TRBJ1-2; no firm D call. V lost 0 bases to trimming and J lost 2 bases, with 16 bases between them. The CDR3 runs 17 residues. Germline CDR1 and CDR2: SEHNR and FQNEAQ (reference sequence). Written as DNA, the CDR3 is TGTGCCAGCAGCTTAGCCCTAGGTCGGCGTTCAAACTATGGCTACACCTTC. The encoded protein is CASSLALGRRSNYGYTF.

V usage is TRBV4-1 and J usage is TRBJ2-5; maybe TRBD1 (6 bases). CDR1 is MGHRA and CDR2 is YSYEKL in the germline V gene. This CDR3 has 14 amino acids. Deletions cut 3 bases from V and 2 bases from J, with 10 bases between. The CDR3 nucleotides read TGCGCCAGCAGCCATACAGGGCGACAAGAGACCCAGTACTTC. As protein: CASSHTGRQETQYF.

The genes are TRBV7-2 and TRBJ2-1; D possibly corresponds to TRBD1 (6 bases). Trimming removed 5 bases from V and 0 bases from J, with 11 bases in between. Germline lookup yields CDR1 SGHTA and CDR2 FQGNSA. The CDR3 contains 15 residues. DNA for the CDR3: TGTGCCAGCAGCCCGGACAGCGACTCCTACAATGAGCAGTTCTTC. Its translation: CASSPDSDSYNEQFF.

This clone has a handful of counts. This chain links TRBV9 with TRBJ2-5; D is undetermined. Germline assignment: CDR1 SGDLS and CDR2 YYNGEE. Trimming pared 4 bases from V and 2 bases from J, leaving 12 bases between. The CDR3 has 14 amino acids. This chain's CDR3 is CASSHNVGQETQYF. CDR3 nucleotides: TGTGCCAGCAGCCACAATGTAGGGCAAGAGACCCAGTACTTC.

The J gene is TRBJ1-1, the V gene TRBV10-3; D gene uncertain. The ends were cut back, 11 bases at V and 3 bases at J, with 13 bases in the middle. The CDR3 sequence is 12 residues long. Germline assignment: CDR1 ENHRY and CDR2 SYGVKD. The CDR3 nucleotides read TGTGCCGCAAGACATGACGACACTGAAGCTTTCTTT. This translates into CAARHDDTEAFF.

This rearrangement joins TRBV28 to TRBJ2-5; no clear D gene. The CDR3 has 14 amino acids. Germline CDR1 reads MDHEN; CDR2 reads SYDVKM. V was cut by 6 bases and J by 0 bases, with 11 bases left in between. The CDR3: CASREAGDQETQYF. Here the CDR3 DNA reads TGTGCCAGCAGAGAGGCTGGTGACCAAGAGACCCAGTACTTC.

This clone was seen a few times. The chain recombines TRBV11-1 with TRBJ2-7; 7 bases are shared with TRBD1. Germline CDR1 is SGHAT and CDR2 is FQDESV (reference sequence). The CDR3 is made up of 15 amino acids. J gave up 2 bases and V 2 bases, and 6 bases lay outside the gene matches. The CDR3 coding sequence is TGTGCCAGCAGCTTAAGGGACAGCTCAACCTACGAGCAGTACTTC. Protein: CASSLRDSSTYEQYF.